Reported below is one T cell receptor (beta chain). The antigen remains undetermined. This record belongs to a study of T cell responses to AZD1222 COVID-19 vaccine. General study findings and limits: Unmutated variant regions are reportedly the target of nearly half of TCRs that are spike-specific.

This CDR3 region has 15 residues. CDR1 and CDR2 from the germline V gene are SGHVS and FQNEAQ. V lost 5 bases and J 1 base, leaving 14 bases between the germline ends. The data were produced by immunoSEQ multiplex PCR, yet TCRdb's version contains in-frame clones alone and is incomplete. Here the sample spans 85,000 to 130,000 clones, roughly 87% being singletons. The V call is TRBV7-8, the J call TRBJ2-5; no firm D call. The sequencing used peripheral blood, collected 28 days after the second AZD1222 dose. This clonotype was sampled from an adult who received the AZD1222 COVID-19 vaccine. The CDR3 reads CASSPWRAPQETQYF. The CDR3 DNA sequence: TGTGCCAGCAGCCCGTGGAGAGCCCCCCAAGAGACCCAGTACTTC.